Listed here is a single TCR beta chain. Ten or more counts support this clonotype. The antigen it recognizes is unknown. No qualities accompany the bases; no much larger clone lies one base away. Library preparation was by 5' RACE. The run used a NextSeq 500. To allow correction of PCR and sequencing errors, the TCR library protocol tagged every TCR cDNA molecule with a unique molecular identifier. The published analysis was carried out like this. TCR identification, UMI-based error correction and CDR3 extraction were performed with Decombinator tools. TCRs above a frequency of 2 per 1,000, corresponding to the top 1% of the tumor frequency distribution, were defined as expanded. Expanded tumor TCRs statistically deemed absent (corrected P<0.05) from at least one tumor region were classed as regional, and all other expanded tumor TCRs were classed as ubiquitous. Renyi diversity was computed with the R vegan package after each repertoire had been subsampled 100 times to 5,000 TCRs. CDR3 similarity networks were built from amino acid triplet string-kernel similarity, with CDR3s being connected when pairwise similarity was above 0.82. TCRdb reanalyzed the raw reads on its own, using fastp at Q25 for trimming and MiXCR for clone calling, and kept in-frame beta chains. Rows matching on CDR3 protein sequence are summarized as one entry with the most common DNA and genes. TCRdb, rather than the study authors, made the V and J calls. Here the sample has about 7,900 distinct CDR3 sequences; around 6.3% occur a single time. Together, the top ten hold around 17% of the sample.

Trimming at the junction amounts to 1 base on V and 2 bases on J, and the germline ends lie 12 bases apart. The CDR1 and CDR2 encoded by the germline V gene (reference sequence) are DFQATT and SNEGSKA. Taken from cysteine to phenylalanine, the CDR3 has 15 residues. The kept DNA is CDR3 alone, 45 bases in frame from the first base. This entry belongs to a study of spatial heterogeneity in lung cancer (dated by TCRdb to between 2018 and 2021). A note on the overall study: Beta-chain transcripts were consistently detected in greater numbers than alpha-chain transcripts, which likely reflected higher beta-chain transcript abundance. In tumor regions, TCR transcript counts showed a strong correlation with a T cell transcriptional module score from matched bulk RNA-seq. In the raw uncorrected reads, each unique combination of TCR and UMI appeared more than ten times on average. The study quantitatively compared TCR alpha and beta repertoires across multiple tumor regions, matched nontumor lung and blood in non-small cell lung cancer. The study linked features of the TCR repertoire to counts of nonsynonymous mutations, which were determined by whole-exome sequencing of tumor tissue. At surgery, both alpha and beta chains were TCR-sequenced in more than 200 tumor regions, fewer than 85 matched nontumor lung samples and 56 PBMC samples. The full study reports these points: TCR-seq coverage of tumor T cells was estimated to be only approximately 7% for alpha chains and around 13% for beta chains. Additional single-cell paired TCR alpha and beta sequencing was considered necessary to confirm, at a functional level, the hypothesis that regional TCRs recognize regional mutations. The tumor nonsynonymous mutation count correlated with the number of expanded alpha and beta TCRs within the tumor. Counts of ubiquitous and regional expanded TCRs correlated with counts of ubiquitous and regional nonsynonymous mutations, respectively.

The intended sense of this specimen's time point label: sample taken at primary tumor resection. Samples were obtained from 70 to 85 patients with early-stage, untreated non-small cell lung cancer from the lung TRACERx cohort. For TCR sequencing, whole RNA was extracted from tumor and nontumor lung tissue, or from cryopreserved PBMC samples, and no cell sorting was done. Patients were selected for TCR sequencing only if sufficient RNA was available from at least two tumor regions. Before selection, tumor and adjacent nontumor lung specimens were reviewed by a lung pathologist. The V gene is TRBV20-1 and the J gene is TRBJ1-5, with TRBD1 as a weak D call on 5 bases. The sample here was lung tumor tissue, taken at surgery. The sequence was collected from a female donor with early-stage non-small cell lung cancer. The CDR3 here reads CSARVQGVGNQPQHF. The DNA reads as follows: TGCAGTGCTAGAGTACAAGGGGTTGGCAATCAGCCCCAGCATTTT.